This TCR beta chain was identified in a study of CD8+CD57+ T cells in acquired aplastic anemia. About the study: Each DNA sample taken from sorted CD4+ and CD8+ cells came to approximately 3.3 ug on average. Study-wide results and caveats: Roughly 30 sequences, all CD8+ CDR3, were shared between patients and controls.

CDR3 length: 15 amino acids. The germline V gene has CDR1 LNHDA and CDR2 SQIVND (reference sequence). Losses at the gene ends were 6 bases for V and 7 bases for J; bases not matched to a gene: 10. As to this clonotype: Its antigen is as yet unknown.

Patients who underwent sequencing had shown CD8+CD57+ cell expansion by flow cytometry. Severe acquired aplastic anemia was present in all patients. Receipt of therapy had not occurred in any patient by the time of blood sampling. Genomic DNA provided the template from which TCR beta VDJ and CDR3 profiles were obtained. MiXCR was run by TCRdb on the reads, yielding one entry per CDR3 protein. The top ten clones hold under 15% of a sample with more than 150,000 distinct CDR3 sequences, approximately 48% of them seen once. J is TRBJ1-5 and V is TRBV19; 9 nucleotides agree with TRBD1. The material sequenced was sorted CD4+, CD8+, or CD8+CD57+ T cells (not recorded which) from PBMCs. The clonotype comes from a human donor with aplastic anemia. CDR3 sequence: CASSPSGQGIQPQHF. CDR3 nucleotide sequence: TGTGCCAGTAGCCCCTCGGGACAGGGTATCCAGCCCCAGCATTTT. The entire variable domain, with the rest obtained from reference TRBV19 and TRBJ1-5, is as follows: DGGITQSPKYLFRKEGQNVTLSCEQNLNHDAMYWYRQDPGQGLRLIYYSQIVNDFQKGDIAEGYSVSREKKESFPLTVTSAQKNPTAFYLCASSPSGQGIQPQHFGDGTRLSIL.